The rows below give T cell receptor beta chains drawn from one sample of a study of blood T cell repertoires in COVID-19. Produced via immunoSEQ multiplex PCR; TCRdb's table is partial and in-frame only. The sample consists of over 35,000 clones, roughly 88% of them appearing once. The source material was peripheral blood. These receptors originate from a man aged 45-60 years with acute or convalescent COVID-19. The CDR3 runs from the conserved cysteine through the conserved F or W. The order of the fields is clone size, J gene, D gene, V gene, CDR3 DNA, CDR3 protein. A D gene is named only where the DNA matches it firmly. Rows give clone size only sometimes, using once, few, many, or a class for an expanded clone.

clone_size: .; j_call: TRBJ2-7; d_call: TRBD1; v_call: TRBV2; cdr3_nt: TGTGCCAGCAGTGAATACTGGGACAGAACCTACGAGCAGTACTTC; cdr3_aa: CASSEYWDRTYEQYF
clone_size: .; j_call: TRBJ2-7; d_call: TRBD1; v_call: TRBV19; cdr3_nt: TGTGCCAGCATGGACAGGGGGCCCTACGAGCAGTACTTC; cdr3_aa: CASMDRGPYEQYF
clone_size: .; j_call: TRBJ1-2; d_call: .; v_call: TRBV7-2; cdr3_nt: TGTGCCAGCAGCTTGGCTGGCCTACAGAATCCGCTCTATGGCTACACCTTC; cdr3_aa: CASSLAGLQNPLYGYTF
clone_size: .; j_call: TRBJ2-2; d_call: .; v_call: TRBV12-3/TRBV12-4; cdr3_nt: TGTGCCAGCAAACTTACCGGGGAGCTGTTTTTT; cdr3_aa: CASKLTGELFF
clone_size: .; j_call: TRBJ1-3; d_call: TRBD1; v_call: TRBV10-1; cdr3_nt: TGCGCCAGCAGTGAGTCGGGGACAGGGCCCTCAGGGGCTGGAAACACCATATATTTT; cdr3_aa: CASSESGTGPSGAGNTIYF
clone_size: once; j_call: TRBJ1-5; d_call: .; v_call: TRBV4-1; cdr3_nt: TGCGCCAGCAGCCAAGATGTTGGGCAGACCAATCAGCCCCAGCATTTT; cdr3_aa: CASSQDVGQTNQPQHF
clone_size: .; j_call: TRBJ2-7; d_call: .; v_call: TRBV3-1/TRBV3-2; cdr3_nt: TGTGCCAGCAGCCAAGACTTGTACAGCTACGAGCAGTACTTC; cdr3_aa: CASSQDLYSYEQYF
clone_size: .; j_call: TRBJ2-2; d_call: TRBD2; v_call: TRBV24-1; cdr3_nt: TGTGCCACCAGTGCGGTAGGCGGGAGGTCCGGGGAGCTGTTTTTT; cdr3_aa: CATSAVGGRSGELFF
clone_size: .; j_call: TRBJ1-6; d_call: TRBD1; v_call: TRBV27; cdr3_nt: TGTGCCAACAGTGCCAGGGACAGGGTGAATTCACCCCTCCACTTT; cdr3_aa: CANSARDRVNSPLHF
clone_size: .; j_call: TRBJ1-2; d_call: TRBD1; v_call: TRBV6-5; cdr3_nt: TGTGCCAGCACCTCTAGGGCAGGGGGCTATGGCTACACCTTC; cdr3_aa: CASTSRAGGYGYTF
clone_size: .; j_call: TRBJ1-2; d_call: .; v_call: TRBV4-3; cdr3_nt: TGCGCCAGCAGCCAAGGGAGGGCGGGGGCAAGTGGCTACACCTTC; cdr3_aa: CASSQGRAGASGYTF
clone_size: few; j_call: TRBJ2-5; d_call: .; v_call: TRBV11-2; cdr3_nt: TGTGCCAGCACACCCGGAGAGACCCAGTACTTC; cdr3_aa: CASTPGETQYF
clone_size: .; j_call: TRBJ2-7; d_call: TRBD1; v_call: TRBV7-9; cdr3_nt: TGTGCCAGCAGCTTTACAGGGGGCTTGGGAGAGCAGTACTTC; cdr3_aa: CASSFTGGLGEQYF
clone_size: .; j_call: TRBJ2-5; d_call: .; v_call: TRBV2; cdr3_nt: TGTGCCAGCAGTACAACTCTTGGGGCCCAAGAGACCCAGTACTTC; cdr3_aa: CASSTTLGAQETQYF
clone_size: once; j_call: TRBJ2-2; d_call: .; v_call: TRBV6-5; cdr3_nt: TGTGCCACCTTGGGGAGGTTGGGAACCGGGGAGCTGTTTTTT; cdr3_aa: CATLGRLGTGELFF
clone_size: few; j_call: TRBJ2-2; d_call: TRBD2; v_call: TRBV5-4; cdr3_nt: TGTGCCAGCACCTCTAGGACTAGCGGGAGGGCAGGGGAGCTGTTTTTT; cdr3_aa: CASTSRTSGRAGELFF
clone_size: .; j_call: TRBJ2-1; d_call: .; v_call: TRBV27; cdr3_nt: TGTGCCAGCAGTTTACGCGAGGGGGATCGCCAGTTCTTC; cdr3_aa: CASSLREGDRQFF
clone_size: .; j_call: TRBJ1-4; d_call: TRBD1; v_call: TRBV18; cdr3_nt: TGTGCCAGCTCACCTACCCCGGGACAGGGAACCGAAAAACTGTTTTTT; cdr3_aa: CASSPTPGQGTEKLFF
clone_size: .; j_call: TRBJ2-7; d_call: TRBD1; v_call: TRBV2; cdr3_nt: TGTGCCAGTAGACAGGGAAGAGGGGAGCAGTACTTC; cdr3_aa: CASRQGRGEQYF
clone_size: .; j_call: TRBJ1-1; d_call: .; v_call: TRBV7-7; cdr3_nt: TGTGCCAGCAGCGTGACAGTTAACACTGAAGCTTTCTTT; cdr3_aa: CASSVTVNTEAFF
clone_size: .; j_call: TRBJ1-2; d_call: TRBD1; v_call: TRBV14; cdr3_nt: TGTGCCAGCAGTCTGGGACAGGGACGTGGCTACACCTTC; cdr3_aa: CASSLGQGRGYTF
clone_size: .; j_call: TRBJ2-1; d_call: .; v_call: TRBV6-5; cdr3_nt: TGTGCCAGCAACATACTACCGAATGAGCAGTTCTTC; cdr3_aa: CASNILPNEQFF
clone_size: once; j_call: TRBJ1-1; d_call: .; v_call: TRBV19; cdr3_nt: TGTGCCAGTAGTATACGGGGGAATGAAGCTTTCTTT; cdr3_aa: CASSIRGNEAFF
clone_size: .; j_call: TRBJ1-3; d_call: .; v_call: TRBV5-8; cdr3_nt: TGTGCCAGCAGCTTGCAACAGGCCTACTCTGGAAACACCATATATTTT; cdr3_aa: CASSLQQAYSGNTIYF
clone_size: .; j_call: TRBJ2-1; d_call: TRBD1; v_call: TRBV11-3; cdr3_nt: TGTGCCAGCAGCCCGAGACAGGGGGCTAATGAGCAGTTCTTC; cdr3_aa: CASSPRQGANEQFF
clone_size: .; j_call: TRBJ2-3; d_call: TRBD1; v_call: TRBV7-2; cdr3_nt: TGTGCCAGCAGCTTGACGGACAGGGGGAAAGATACGCAGTATTTT; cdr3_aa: CASSLTDRGKDTQYF
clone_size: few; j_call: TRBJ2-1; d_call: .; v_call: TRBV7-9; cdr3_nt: TGTGCCAGCAGCTGGGGCGGGGTAATTAAGCAGTTCTTC; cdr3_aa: CASSWGGVIKQFF
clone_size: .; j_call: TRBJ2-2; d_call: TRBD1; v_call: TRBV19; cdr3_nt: TGTGCCTGCCATAGACAGGGGGCGACCCGGGGCGGGGAGCTGTTTTTT; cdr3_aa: CACHRQGATRGGELFF
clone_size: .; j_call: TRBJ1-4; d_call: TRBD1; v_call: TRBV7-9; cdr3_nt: TGTGCCAGCAGCCAGTCGCGGACAGGAGGTGAAAAACTGTTTTTT; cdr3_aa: CASSQSRTGGEKLFF
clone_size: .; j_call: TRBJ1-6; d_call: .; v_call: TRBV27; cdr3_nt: TGTGCCAGCACCCCGGGGGTGGGGAATTCACCCCTCCACTTT; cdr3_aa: CASTPGVGNSPLHF
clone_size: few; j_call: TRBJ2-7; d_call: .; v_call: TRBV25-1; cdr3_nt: TGTGCCAGCAGTGACGTGCAGATCTCCTACGAGCAGTACTTC; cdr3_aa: CASSDVQISYEQYF
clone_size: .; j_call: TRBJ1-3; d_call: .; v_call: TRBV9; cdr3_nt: TGTGCCAGCAGCGTAGCTGAGCAGGGGTCCTCTGGAAACACCATATATTTT; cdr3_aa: CASSVAEQGSSGNTIYF
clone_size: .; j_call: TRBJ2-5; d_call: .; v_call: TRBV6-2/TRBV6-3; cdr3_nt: TGTGCCAGCAGTTACTCGACGCAAGGGGCCAAGACCCAGTACTTC; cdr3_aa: CASSYSTQGAKTQYF
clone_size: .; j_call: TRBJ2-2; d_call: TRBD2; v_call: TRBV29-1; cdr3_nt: TGCAGCGTTGCGGGACTAGCGGGGAGGGCGAACACCGGGGAGCTGTTTTTT; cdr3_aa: CSVAGLAGRANTGELFF
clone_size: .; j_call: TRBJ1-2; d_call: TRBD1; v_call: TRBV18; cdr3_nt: TGTGCCAGCTCACCCGAAGGGACAGGATATGGCTACACCTTC; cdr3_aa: CASSPEGTGYGYTF
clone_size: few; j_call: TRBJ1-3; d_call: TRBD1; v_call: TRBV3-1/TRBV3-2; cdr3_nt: TGTGCCAGCAGCCTTGGGACAGGGGGTACAAACACCATATATTTT; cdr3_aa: CASSLGTGGTNTIYF
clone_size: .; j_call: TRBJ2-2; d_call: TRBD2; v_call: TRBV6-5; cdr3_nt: TGTGCCAGCAGTTACTCGATCGGGGGGGACACCGGGGAGCTGTTTTTT; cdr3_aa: CASSYSIGGDTGELFF
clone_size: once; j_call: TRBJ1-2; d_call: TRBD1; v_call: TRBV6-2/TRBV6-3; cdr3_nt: TGTGCCAGCAGTTACCGGACAGGGGATGGCTACACCTTC; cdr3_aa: CASSYRTGDGYTF
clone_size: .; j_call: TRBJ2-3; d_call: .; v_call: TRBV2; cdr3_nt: TGTGCCAGCAGCGAGACCGGGACTCTCCAGTATTTT; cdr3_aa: CASSETGTLQYF
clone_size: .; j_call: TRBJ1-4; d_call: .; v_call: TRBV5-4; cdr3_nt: TGTGCCAGCAGCTTGGGCTTCGGGACTAATGAAAAACTGTTTTTT; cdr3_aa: CASSLGFGTNEKLFF
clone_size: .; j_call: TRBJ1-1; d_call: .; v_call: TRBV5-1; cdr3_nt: TGCGCCAGCAGCTTGGGGAGCCCCACTGAAGCTTTCTTT; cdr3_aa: CASSLGSPTEAFF
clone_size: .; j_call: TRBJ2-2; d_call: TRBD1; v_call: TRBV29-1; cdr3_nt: TGCAGCGTTGAATGGACAGGGAACACCGGGGAGCTGTTTTTT; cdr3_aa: CSVEWTGNTGELFF
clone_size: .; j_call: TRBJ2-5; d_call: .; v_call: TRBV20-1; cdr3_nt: TGCAGTGCTAGTCCCGAAGAGACCCAGTACTTC; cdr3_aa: CSASPEETQYF
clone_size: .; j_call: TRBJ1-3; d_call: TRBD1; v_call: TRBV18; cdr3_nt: TGTGCCAGCTCACCAGCGTCTAGGACAGGGGTTGGAAACACCATATATTTT; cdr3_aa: CASSPASRTGVGNTIYF
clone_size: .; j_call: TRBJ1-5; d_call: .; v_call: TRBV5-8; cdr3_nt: TGTGCCAGCAGCTTTTTTGGCCCTCTGGCCCAGCATTTT; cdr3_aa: CASSFFGPLAQHF
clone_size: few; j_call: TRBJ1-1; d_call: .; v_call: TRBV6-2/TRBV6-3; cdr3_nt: TGTGCCAGCAGTTCGAGCGTTTTGAACACTGAAGCTTTCTTT; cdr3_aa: CASSSSVLNTEAFF
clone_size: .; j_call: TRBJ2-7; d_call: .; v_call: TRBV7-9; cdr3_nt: TGTGCCAGCAGCCAAGCCGGGTCCGAGCAGTACTTC; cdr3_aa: CASSQAGSEQYF
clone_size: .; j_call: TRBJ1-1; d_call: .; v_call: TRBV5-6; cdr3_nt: TGTGCCAGCAACGTACCGGGACGGGGGGGTGACACTGAAGCTTTCTTT; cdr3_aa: CASNVPGRGGDTEAFF
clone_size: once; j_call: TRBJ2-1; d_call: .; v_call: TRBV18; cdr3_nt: TGTGCCAGCTCACCCCGAAACGGCGGGAATGAGCAGTTCTTC; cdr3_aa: CASSPRNGGNEQFF
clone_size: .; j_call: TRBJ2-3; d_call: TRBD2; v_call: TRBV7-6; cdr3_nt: TGTGCCAGCAGCTTATTGGTAGCGGGAGGGCCGGTAGATACGCAGTATTTT; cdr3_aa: CASSLLVAGGPVDTQYF
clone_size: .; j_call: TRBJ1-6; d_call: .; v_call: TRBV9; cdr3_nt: TGTGCCAGCAGCGAGGGGGGGGGAGGAAATTCACCCCTCCACTTT; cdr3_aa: CASSEGGGGNSPLHF
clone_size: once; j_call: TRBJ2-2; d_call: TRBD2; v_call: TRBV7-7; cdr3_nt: TGTGCCAGCAGCCCGACGAGCGGGACGAACACCGGGGAGCTGTTTTTT; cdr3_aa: CASSPTSGTNTGELFF
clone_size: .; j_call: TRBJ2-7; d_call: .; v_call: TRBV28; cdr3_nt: TGTGCCAGCAGCCGGACCCGGGATAGCCTCTACGAGCAGTACTTC; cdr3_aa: CASSRTRDSLYEQYF
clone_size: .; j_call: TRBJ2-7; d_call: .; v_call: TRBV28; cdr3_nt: TGTGCCAGCAGTCCCGTTTACGCGGCGGACTACTCCTACGAGCAGTACTTC; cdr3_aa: CASSPVYAADYSYEQYF
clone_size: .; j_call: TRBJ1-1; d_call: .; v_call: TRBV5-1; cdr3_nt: TGCGCCAGCAGCGAACTGGGAGGCGTGAACACTGAAGCTTTCTTT; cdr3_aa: CASSELGGVNTEAFF
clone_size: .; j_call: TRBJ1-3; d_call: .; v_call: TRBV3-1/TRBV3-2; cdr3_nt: TGTGCCAGCAGTCAAACAGGGAGTACTGGAAACACCATATATTTT; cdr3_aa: CASSQTGSTGNTIYF
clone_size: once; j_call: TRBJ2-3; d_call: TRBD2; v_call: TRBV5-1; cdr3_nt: TGCGCCAGCAGCTTGGCCAGCGGGGTAGATACGCAGTATTTT; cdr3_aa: CASSLASGVDTQYF
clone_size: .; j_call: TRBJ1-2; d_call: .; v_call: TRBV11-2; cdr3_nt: TGTGCCAGCAGCTTAGCCGGGAACTATGGCTACACCTTC; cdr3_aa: CASSLAGNYGYTF
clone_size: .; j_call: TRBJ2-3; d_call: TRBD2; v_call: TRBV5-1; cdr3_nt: TGCGCCAGCAGCCGAAATAGCGGGACAGATACGCAGTATTTT; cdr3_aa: CASSRNSGTDTQYF